This TCR beta chain was profiled in a study of CD4 T cells in lung cancer (dated by TCRdb to about 2019). Looking at the study overall: In the study, blood T cells from NSCLC patients were screened for responses to candidate mutation-encoded neoepitopes, and neoantigen-specific CD4+ T-cell clones and TCRs were isolated. Before blood donation, patients had received treatments including platinum chemotherapy, and some received nivolumab or pembrolizumab. Tumor and non-adjacent lung tissue came from four patients undergoing curative-intent resections for stage I-III non-small cell lung cancer. TCRB deep sequencing tracked the frequency of neoantigen-specific clonotypes in tumor resections, non-adjacent lung and cultured T-cell products. Lung adenocarcinoma or squamous cell carcinoma was present in the resected patients, who were aged 60 to 69 at blood donation and were mostly former smokers. What the authors observed across the whole study: Some responses derived from blood might reflect in vitro priming of naive T cells or cross-reactivity instead of memory responses to the cancer.

Receptors were amplified or captured by the immunoSEQ multiplex PCR assay. DNA was isolated using Qiagen DNeasy or QIAamp micro DNA kits, and TCRB was sequenced using the Adaptive Biotechnology human TCRB sequencing kit. Sequencing of TCRB libraries was performed on an Illumina MiSeq. The paper's processing steps were these. The kit provider's software was used to analyze TCRB sequence data, and Fisher's exact test was used to test clonotype templates for tumor enrichment. This immuneACCESS table, as held by TCRdb, lists in-frame sequences with V and J called but not all clones. Of the missing ones, under half trace to an unresolved V gene in checked studies; the others have no known cause. That table furnishes V, J and clone size, whereas the DNA furnished D and trimming. For this sample there are about 4,400 clones; over 70% appear just once. Of the sample, about 17% falls within the top ten clones.

As for this clone: It lacks a known antigen. Nothing much larger sits one base from this clone, and base qualities are not available.

There are 16 amino acids in the CDR3, from cysteine to phenylalanine inclusive. Only CDR3 DNA is held: 48 bases, read in frame from base 1. Trimmed from V: 0 bases; trimmed from J: 7 bases; junction bases lacking a gene match: 5. As encoded in the germline V gene, CDR1 is SGHRS while CDR2 is YFSETQ. The sample was lung tumor tissue. The TCR originated in a man aged 55 to 70 with non-small cell lung cancer. The chain links TRBV5-1 with TRBJ1-4, and TRBD1 matches 11 of the central bases. This receptor has the CDR3 CASSLGTGGFFEKLFF. The sequence in DNA is TGCGCCAGCAGCTTGGGGACAGGGGGCTTTTTTGAAAAACTGTTTTTT.